This T cell receptor (beta chain) emerged from a study of cytomegalovirus exposure and HLA in healthy donors (dated by TCRdb to the late 2010s). Background on the whole study: According to an earlier analysis of 587 of the donors, about 180 million T cells yielded approximately 120 million unique TCR beta sequences and approximately 280 Gb of sequence data. Approximately 310 gigabases of sequencing data and tens of millions of unique TCR sequences were included in an early release covering over 600 HLA-typed donors. Among the roughly 380 genotyped donors, 75% to 90% belonged to the genetic ancestry cluster associated with self-reported Caucasian donors. The study aimed to test whether cataloging public T cell receptors could reveal signatures of past pathogen exposure. Using immunosequencing, the study profiled T cell repertoires from about 620 subjects and related those repertoires to cytomegalovirus serostatus. Along with the roughly 710-subject first cohort, a separate validation cohort of around 120 different subjects was used. To predict cytomegalovirus infection status, the study brought together high-throughput TCR immunosequencing, statistical association of individual TCRs with disease status, and machine learning. A later analysis re-examined previously published TCR beta repertoires from 600 to 700 donors and added high-resolution HLA genotyping to investigate patterns of TCR occurrence. In the later analysis, no new phenotypic data were used to find candidate immune exposures; instead, reliance was placed on TCR beta sequences and their occurrence across donors. An earlier analysis of 587 of the donors applied high-throughput TCR beta sequencing to assess whether each TCR beta V gene segment acted as functional or pseudogenic. Donor age, sex, ethnicity and CMV serostatus were compiled together with the repertoire data. A later genetic analysis took genome-wide SNP genotypes for about 65% of the roughly 670 donors and used that subset as a discovery cohort. Every discovery cohort repertoire had been produced on one sequencing platform. HLA typing included class I and class II loci at four-digit resolution. The number of donors typed differed by locus, with about 629-640 for A, B, C, DRB1 and DQB1, around 520 for DQA1, some 570 for DPA1, and some 440 for DPB1. Because of strong linkage in the cohort, roughly five DR-DQ haplotypes were treated as single units for association and clustering. Among roughly 400 genotyped donors of the cohort, an average of around 240,000 unique TCR beta nucleotide sequences was sequenced per donor, of which roughly 18% were non-productive.

This clone is a singleton in its sample. The target of this receptor is not known. Base qualities are not provided; no much larger clone lies one nucleotide away. Study-wide findings and limitations: The authors suggested that the approach could potentially be extended to other disease states and immunological phenotypes. In this cohort, only TCR beta chains were sequenced, and detectable features were limited by the absence of alpha or paired-chain data. In both the original and validation cohorts, the classifier was reported to diagnose cytomegalovirus status with high specificity and sensitivity. Most CMV-associated TCR beta chains appeared to be HLA-restricted in a later analysis, and the HLA associations seemed to be driven largely by CMV exposure. An earlier analysis of several hundred of the donors showed that most TCR beta V segments appeared in productive rearrangements either about 87% or about 30% of the time, which broadly matched IMGT annotations. Because HLA typing was missing for some donors at each locus, association tests included only the typed subset. Because counts were too low, around 18 rarely observed V segments, including chromosome 9 orphons, were left out of the earlier analysis of several hundred of the donors. In a later analysis, HLA-associated TCR beta chains were found to be more clonally expanded and to have lower generation probabilities than equally common non-associated chains. A group of highly shared sequence variants was considered likely to be a technical artifact of the sequencing pipeline. In a later analysis, several top co-occurrence clusters were reported to appear linked to parvovirus B19, influenza, CMV and Epstein-Barr virus. At a false discovery rate of 0.05, a later analysis linked under 20,000 TCR beta sequences to specific HLA alleles. A later analysis found that TCR association rates varied across HLA loci, with DRB1 alleles showing the most associated TCRs and HLA-C alleles the fewest. A later genetic analysis reported fewer N-insertions in productive TCRs among donors in an Asian-associated ancestry cluster than the roughly 700-donor mean. An association between a missense DCLRE1C variant and V-gene and J-gene trimming of TCR beta chains was found in a later genetic analysis and replicated in an independent cohort. Assigning TCR associations to individual alleles was difficult when HLA alleles, especially DR and DQ, strongly co-occurred. Linkage disequilibrium might explain the correlated functional status among segregating V segments, but an unknown experimental factor could not be excluded. Some IMGT-functional V segments, including TRBV6-2 and TRBV6-3, could not be distinguished by the 87-base-pair reads and were therefore excluded. For the cohort, immune exposure information was limited to CMV serostatus. In vitro tests confirmed that a few of the cytomegalovirus-associated TCR beta chains recognize cytomegalovirus antigens. The presence/absence analyses assumed that sequencing depth was roughly uniform across donors, and that assumption may not be true. A further reported finding was that TCR beta sequences accurately predicted the HLA-A and HLA-B alleles for most subjects in the first cohort. A total of 164 TCR beta chains were listed by the study as associated with cytomegalovirus. Most TCR sequences were seen in very few donors, while some public TCRs were found in many individuals.

Receptor amplification or capture employed the immunoSEQ multiplex PCR assay. The multiplex PCR relied on a mix of 60 forward primers for TCR Vbeta segments and 13 reverse primers for TCR Jbeta segments. Amplification of the CDR3 region of rearranged TCR beta genes was performed with a multiplex PCR assay on genomic DNA. The amplified TCR beta libraries were sequenced on the Illumina HiSeq System as 87-base-pair reads. The published analysis was carried out like this. A later analysis tallied roughly 80 million unique TCR beta chains across the 666 repertoires, and approximately 9.9 million of those chains were shared by two or more donors. Raw reads were error-corrected and collapsed into unique sequences with a nearest-neighbor algorithm that merged closely related sequences to remove PCR and sequencing errors. CDR3 sequences were aligned to IMGT reference sequences to assign V, D and J gene segments. For a sequence to be retained, a match of at least six nucleotides to both a V gene segment and a J gene segment was required. Rearrangements were classified as productive when the CDR3 lacked stop codons and remained in frame with V and J, and all other rearrangements were classified as non-productive. Following IMGT convention, CDR3 was defined as the stretch from the second conserved V-encoded cysteine to the conserved J-encoded phenylalanine. The earlier analysis of approximately 590 of the donors excluded any sequence lacking an unambiguous match to a single V gene segment. In an earlier analysis of several hundred of the donors, V segments were called functional above 56.7% productive rearrangements and were called segregating when the between-donor standard deviation exceeded 5%. A statistical classification framework was built for diagnosing cytomegalovirus status from the catalog of TCR beta chain sequences. In a later analysis, V and J genes were assigned by comparing TCR nucleotide sequences against IMGT/GENE-DB human TR gene sequences. A later analysis assigned CDR3 sequences and most-parsimonious VDJ recombination scenarios with the TCRdist pipeline. In a later analysis, each TCR beta chain was defined by its CDR3 amino acid sequence together with its V-gene family, and reads without a unique V-gene family were excluded. To address suspected cross-contamination and a sequencing artifact, a later analysis removed some 620 highly shared, low-generation-probability nucleotide sequences. In a later analysis, a clonal expansion index for each public chain was calculated from normalized within-repertoire ranks of inferred template counts. In a later analysis, generation probabilities were computed using a VDJ recombination model fitted to out-of-frame rearrangements, and the results were checked against IGoR. Hypergeometric tests were used in a later analysis to score TCR-TCR, TCR-HLA and TCR-CMV co-occurrence, with a repertoire-size bias correction applied to the TCR pairs. False discovery rates were estimated in a later analysis by permuting HLA or CMV assignments 20 times. In a later analysis, co-occurring TCRs were grouped using DBSCAN, with TCRdist sequence similarity added in when clustering inside HLA-allele-positive subsets. Repertoires with fewer than 30,000 or more than 120,000 public chains, plus five repertoires with anomalous nucleotide sharing, were excluded from co-occurrence clustering. Entries here come from immuneACCESS through TCRdb and include only in-frame sequences with V and J called. Some clones fail to appear in such tables; in the studies checked, an unresolved V gene covers under half of the shortfall, and the cause of the remainder is unknown. V and J calls and clone size follow that table, whereas D and trimming were derived from the DNA. For this sample the table gives some 130,000 clones, of which roughly three quarters were detected only once. The ten top clones hold approximately 1% of the sample.

In total, 630 or so healthy bone marrow donors made up the cohort. At the time of sampling, all cohort members were nominally healthy, though unrecorded immune exposures were likely present. The donor tested CMV seronegative and was one of the 352 seronegative cohort members. A peripheral blood sample was provided by each donor, and peripheral blood mononuclear cells were used for TCR beta sequencing. Genomic DNA was extracted from the blood cell samples with the Qiagen DNeasy Blood Extraction Kit. V drops 4 bases and J drops 10 bases, leaving 13 bases in between. The CDR3 contains 13 residues, cysteine and phenylalanine counted. Only CDR3 DNA is held: 39 bases, read in frame from base 1. Reading the germline V gene (reference sequence) gives CDR1 LNHDA and CDR2 SQIVND.

The sequence was collected from a male donor in good health and CMV-seronegative. In this chain, TRBV19 is recombined with TRBJ1-4, and possibly TRBD1, on 6 matching bases. Input material: PBMCs. The CDR3 region has the sequence CASSNSQGPKLFF. The bases are TGTGCCAGTAGTAATTCACAGGGCCCAAAACTGTTTTTT.